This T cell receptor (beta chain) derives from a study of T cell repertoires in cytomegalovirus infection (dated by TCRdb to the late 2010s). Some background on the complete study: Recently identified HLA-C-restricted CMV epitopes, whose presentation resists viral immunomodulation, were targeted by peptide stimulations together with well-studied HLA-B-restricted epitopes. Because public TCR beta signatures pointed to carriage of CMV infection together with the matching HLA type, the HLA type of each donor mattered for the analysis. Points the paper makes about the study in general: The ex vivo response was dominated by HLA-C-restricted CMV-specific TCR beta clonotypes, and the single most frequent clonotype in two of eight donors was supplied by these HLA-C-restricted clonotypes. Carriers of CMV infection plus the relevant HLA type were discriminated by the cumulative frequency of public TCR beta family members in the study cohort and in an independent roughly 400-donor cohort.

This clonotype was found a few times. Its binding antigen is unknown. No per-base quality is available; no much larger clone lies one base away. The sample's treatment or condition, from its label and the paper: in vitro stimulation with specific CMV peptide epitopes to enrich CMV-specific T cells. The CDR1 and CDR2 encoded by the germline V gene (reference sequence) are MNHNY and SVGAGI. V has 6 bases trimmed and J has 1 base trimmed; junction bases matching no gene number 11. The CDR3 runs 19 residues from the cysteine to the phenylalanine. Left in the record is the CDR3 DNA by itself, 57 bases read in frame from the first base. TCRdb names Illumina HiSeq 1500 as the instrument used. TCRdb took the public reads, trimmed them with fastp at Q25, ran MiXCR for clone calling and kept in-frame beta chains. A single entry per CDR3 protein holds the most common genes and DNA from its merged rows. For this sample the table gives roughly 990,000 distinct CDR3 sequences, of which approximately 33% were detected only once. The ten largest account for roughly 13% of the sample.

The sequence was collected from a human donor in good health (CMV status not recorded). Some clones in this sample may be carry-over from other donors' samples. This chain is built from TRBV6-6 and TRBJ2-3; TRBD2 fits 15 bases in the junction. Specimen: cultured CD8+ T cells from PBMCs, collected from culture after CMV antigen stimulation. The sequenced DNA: TGTGCCAGCAGCCTAGGACTAGCGGGGGGGAGTTGGGGCACAGATACGCAGTATTTT. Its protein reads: CASSLGLAGGSWGTDTQYF.